The clone carrying this T cell receptor beta chain was observed a single time. As yet, its antigen is unknown. These data belong to a study of B cell selection in AIRE deficiency. Study observations and caveats: About 31% of healthy-donor shared Treg TCRbeta sequences appeared in patient Tconv cells.

The length of the CDR3 is 13 residues. V gave up 1 base and J gave up 6 bases, with 7 bases separating them. Germline CDR1 and CDR2: MGHRA and YSYEKL. As originally analysed: Pooled conventional T cells gave approximately 1.2x10^5 patient and 130,000 to 150,000 donor TCRbeta sequences. Generated by immunoSEQ multiplex PCR, the TCRdb table keeps only in-frame clones and is missing some. Clone size and V and J calls were adopted from that table, with D and trimming inferred from the DNA. The repertoire holds about 23,000 clones, with around 97% as singletons. The sorted conventional CD4 T cells were gated as CD4+CD127+.

The sequenced material came from conventional CD4+ T cells sorted from PBMCs. This clonotype was obtained from a human donor with AIRE deficiency. V is TRBV4-1 and J is TRBJ1-5, with D unclear. DNA for the CDR3: TGCGCCAGCAGCCAAGCTCCCGGTCAGCCCCAGCATTTT. Encoded protein: CASSQAPGQPQHF.